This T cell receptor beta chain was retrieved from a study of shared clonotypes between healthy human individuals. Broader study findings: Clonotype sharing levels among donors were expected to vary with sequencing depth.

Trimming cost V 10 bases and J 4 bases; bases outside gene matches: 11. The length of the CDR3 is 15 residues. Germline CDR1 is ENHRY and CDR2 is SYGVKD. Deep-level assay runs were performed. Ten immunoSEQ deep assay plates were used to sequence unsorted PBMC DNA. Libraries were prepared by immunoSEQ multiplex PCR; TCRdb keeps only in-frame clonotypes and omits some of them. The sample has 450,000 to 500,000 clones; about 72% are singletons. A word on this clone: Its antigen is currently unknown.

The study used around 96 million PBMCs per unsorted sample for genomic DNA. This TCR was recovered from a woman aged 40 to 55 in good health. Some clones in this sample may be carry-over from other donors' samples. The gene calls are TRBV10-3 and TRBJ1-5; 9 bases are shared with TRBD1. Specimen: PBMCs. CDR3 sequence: CATQPGTGTNQPQHF. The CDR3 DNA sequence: TGTGCCACTCAACCCGGGACAGGGACAAATCAGCCCCAGCATTTT.